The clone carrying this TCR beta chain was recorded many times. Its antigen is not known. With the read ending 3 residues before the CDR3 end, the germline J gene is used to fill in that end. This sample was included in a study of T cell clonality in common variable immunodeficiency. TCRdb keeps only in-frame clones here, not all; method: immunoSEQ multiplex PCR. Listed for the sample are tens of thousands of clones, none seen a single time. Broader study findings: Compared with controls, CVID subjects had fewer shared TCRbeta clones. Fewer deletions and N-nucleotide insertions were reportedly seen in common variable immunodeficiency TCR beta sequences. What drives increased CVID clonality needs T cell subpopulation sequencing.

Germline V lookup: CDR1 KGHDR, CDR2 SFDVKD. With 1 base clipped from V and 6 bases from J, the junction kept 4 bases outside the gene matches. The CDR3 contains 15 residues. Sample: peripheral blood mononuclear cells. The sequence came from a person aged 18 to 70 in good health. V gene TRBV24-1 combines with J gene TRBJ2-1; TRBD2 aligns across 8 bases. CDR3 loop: CATSDLAGDINEQFF. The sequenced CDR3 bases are TGTGCCACCAGTGATTTAGCGGGAGACATCAATGAG.